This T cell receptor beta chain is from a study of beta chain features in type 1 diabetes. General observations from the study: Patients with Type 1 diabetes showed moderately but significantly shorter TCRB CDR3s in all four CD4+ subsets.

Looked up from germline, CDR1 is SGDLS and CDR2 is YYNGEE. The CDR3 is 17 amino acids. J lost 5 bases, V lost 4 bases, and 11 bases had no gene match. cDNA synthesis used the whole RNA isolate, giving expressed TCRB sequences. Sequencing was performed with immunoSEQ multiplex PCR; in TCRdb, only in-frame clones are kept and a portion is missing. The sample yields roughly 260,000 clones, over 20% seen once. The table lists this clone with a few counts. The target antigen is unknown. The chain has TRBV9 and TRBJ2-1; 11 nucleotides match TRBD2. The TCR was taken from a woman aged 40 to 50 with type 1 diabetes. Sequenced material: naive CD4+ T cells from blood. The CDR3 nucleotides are TGTGCCAGCAGCCCCTTTAGCGGGGGGGCCGTCGACAATGAGCAGTTCTTC. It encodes CASSPFSGGAVDNEQFF.